The entry that follows covers one T cell receptor beta chain sequence. After removal of 2 bases from V and 5 bases from J, the junction contained 5 bases not matched to a gene. The CDR3 is made up of 14 amino acids. Germline V lookup: CDR1 SGHDT, CDR2 YYEEEE. As originally analysed: Researchers report that nucleated cell counts were estimated from reference gene primer amplification. The method was immunoSEQ multiplex PCR; TCRdb's version includes in-frame clones alone and lacks a portion of them. V, J and clone size were drawn from that table, and D and trimming were deduced from the DNA. The table has 180,000 or so clones, under 90% seen once; the top ten hold more than 12%. The sample originates from a study of blood T cell repertoires in COVID-19. Study as a whole: Researchers got acute and convalescent COVID-19 samples from the United States, Italy and Spain. Sources were T cells, B-cell-depleted T cells, or PBMCs; the material itself was cDNA or gDNA.

The Seattle patients joined while their infection was active and were tracked longitudinally afterward. The V and J genes are TRBV5-6 and TRBJ1-1; TRBD1 aligns across 8 bases. The source is a woman in her 70s with COVID-19, enrolled during active disease. Sequenced sample: peripheral blood. This CDR3 is CASSFTGQGTEAFF. CDR3 nucleotide sequence: TGTGCCAGCAGCTTTACAGGACAGGGAACTGAAGCTTTCTTT.